This T cell receptor beta chain derives from a study of cytomegalovirus exposure and HLA in healthy donors (dated by TCRdb to the late 2010s). With respect to the entire study: According to an earlier analysis of a few hundred of the donors, roughly 180 million T cells yielded 90 million to 140 million unique TCR beta sequences and about 280 Gb of sequence data. To predict cytomegalovirus infection status, the study brought together high-throughput TCR immunosequencing, statistical association of individual TCRs with disease status, and machine learning. Four to six DR-DQ haplotypes were handled as single units for association and clustering, since linkage in the cohort was strong. A later analysis re-analyzed previously published TCR beta repertoires from 666 donors and added high-resolution HLA genotyping to study TCR occurrence patterns. A later genetic analysis took genome-wide SNP genotypes for about 65% of the 666 donors and used that subset as a discovery cohort. Among around 400 genotyped donors of the cohort, an average of about 220,000 unique TCR beta nucleotide sequences was sequenced per donor, of which about 18% were non-productive. To decide whether each TCR beta V gene segment behaved as functional or pseudogenic, an earlier analysis of nearly 600 of the donors relied on high-throughput TCR beta sequencing. Typing coverage differed by locus: A, B, C, DRB1 and DQB1 were typed in about 620-640 donors, DQA1 in approximately 520, DPA1 in around 610, and DPB1 in 472. The study profiled the T cell repertoires of 550 to 700 subjects by immunosequencing and related them to cytomegalovirus serostatus. Class I and class II HLA loci were covered by the typing at four-digit resolution. Approximately 300 gigabases of sequencing data and approximately 92 million unique TCR sequences made up an early release that covered about 640 HLA-typed donors. In addition to the first cohort of 666 subjects, a separate validation cohort of 120 different subjects was used. Every repertoire in the discovery cohort had been generated on one and the same sequencing platform. In the later analysis, no new phenotypic data were used to find candidate immune exposures; instead, reliance was placed on TCR beta sequences and their occurrence across donors. The study was designed to test whether signatures of past pathogen exposure could be identified by cataloging public T cell receptors. Donor age, sex, ethnicity and CMV serostatus were compiled alongside the repertoire data. The genetic ancestry cluster associated with self-reported Caucasian donors included around 76% of the roughly 360 genotyped donors.

Here is what the overall study found, with its caveats: In a later analysis, TCR association rates were found to vary across HLA loci, with the most associated TCRs seen for DRB1 alleles and the fewest for HLA-C alleles. In an earlier analysis of under 600 of the donors, most TCR beta V segments were observed in productive rearrangements about 87% or about 30% of the time, broadly matching IMGT annotations. In a later analysis, HLA-associated TCR beta chains were found to be more clonally expanded and to have lower generation probabilities than equally common non-associated chains. A further reported finding was that TCR beta sequences accurately predicted the HLA-A and HLA-B alleles for most subjects in the first cohort. It was suggested by the authors that the approach could potentially be generalized to other disease states and immunological phenotypes. Correlated functional status among segregating V segments might reflect linkage disequilibrium, but an unknown experimental factor could not be ruled out. Because counts were too low, 15 to 20 rarely observed V segments, including chromosome 9 orphons, were left out of the earlier analysis of a few hundred of the donors. In a later analysis, several top co-occurrence clusters were reported to appear linked to parvovirus B19, influenza, CMV and Epstein-Barr virus. A cluster of highly shared sequence variants was judged likely to be a technical artifact of the sequencing pipeline. In vitro tests confirmed that three of the cytomegalovirus-associated TCR beta chains recognize cytomegalovirus antigens. A total of fewer than 200 TCR beta chains were listed by the study as associated with cytomegalovirus. Because HLA typing was unavailable for some donors at each locus, only the typed subset was used in association tests. CMV serostatus was the only immune exposure information available for the cohort. Most CMV-associated TCR beta chains appeared to be HLA-restricted in a later analysis, and the HLA associations seemed to be driven largely by CMV exposure. The 87-base-pair reads could not distinguish some IMGT-functional V segments, including TRBV6-2 and TRBV6-3, so those segments were excluded. V-gene and J-gene trimming of TCR beta chains was associated with a missense DCLRE1C variant in a later genetic analysis, and the association was replicated in an independent cohort. The cohort was sequenced for TCR beta chains only, and without alpha or paired-chain data the features that could be detected were limited. Presence/absence analyses assumed roughly uniform sequencing depth across donors, an assumption that may not hold. Assigning TCR associations to individual alleles was difficult when HLA alleles, especially DR and DQ, strongly co-occurred. In both the original and validation cohorts, the classifier was reported to diagnose cytomegalovirus status with high specificity and sensitivity. A later analysis associated about 18,000 TCR beta sequences with specific HLA alleles at a false discovery rate of 0.05. Across donors, most TCR sequences were observed very rarely, whereas some public TCRs were present in many individuals. In a later genetic analysis, fewer N-insertions in productive TCRs were reported among donors in an Asian-associated ancestry cluster than the approximately 710-donor mean.

The CDR3 measures 14 amino acids from cysteine to phenylalanine. CDR3 DNA only is kept here, 42 bases in frame from base 1. The germline V gene (reference sequence) sets CDR1 to SEHNR and CDR2 to FQNEAQ. Germline trimming: 2 bases from V, 6 bases from J; junction bases outside gene matches: 1. To note about this clone: Its binding antigen is unknown. Per-nucleotide qualities are absent, and no much larger clonotype sits a single base away.

The cohort consisted of 600 or so healthy bone marrow donors. At the time of sampling, every cohort member was nominally healthy, though immune exposures that went unrecorded were likely present. The donor was CMV seronegative and was included in the group of 352 seronegative cohort members. A peripheral blood sample was provided by each donor, and peripheral blood mononuclear cells were used for TCR beta sequencing. Genomic DNA was extracted from the blood cell samples with the Qiagen DNeasy Blood Extraction Kit. Libraries were built with the immunoSEQ multiplex PCR assay. The multiplex PCR relied on a mix of 60 forward primers for TCR Vbeta segments and 13 reverse primers for TCR Jbeta segments. The CDR3 region of rearranged TCR beta genes was amplified from genomic DNA by a multiplex PCR assay. The amplified TCR beta libraries were sequenced on the Illumina HiSeq System as 87-base-pair reads. The published analysis was carried out like this. Across the 670 or so repertoires, a later analysis counted some 81 million unique TCR beta chains, 9 million to 14 million of which were shared by at least two donors. Raw reads were error-corrected and collapsed into unique sequences by a nearest-neighbor algorithm in which closely related sequences were merged to remove PCR and sequencing errors. V, D and J gene segments were assigned by aligning CDR3 sequences to IMGT reference sequences. For a sequence to be retained, at least a six-nucleotide match to both a V gene segment and a J gene segment was required. A rearrangement counted as productive if the CDR3 had no stop codons and remained in frame with V and J, and every other rearrangement counted as non-productive. CDR3 was defined by IMGT convention, running from the second conserved V-encoded cysteine to the conserved J-encoded phenylalanine. In an earlier analysis of 500 to 650 of the donors, sequences lacking an unambiguous match to a single V gene segment were excluded. In an earlier analysis of 587 of the donors, V segments were called functional above 56.7% productive rearrangements and were called segregating when the between-donor standard deviation exceeded 5%. A statistical classification framework was built for diagnosing cytomegalovirus status from the catalog of TCR beta chain sequences. In a later analysis, TCR nucleotide sequences were compared against IMGT/GENE-DB human TR gene sequences so that V and J genes could be assigned. The TCRdist pipeline was used in a later analysis to assign CDR3 sequences and most-parsimonious VDJ recombination scenarios. In a later analysis, every TCR beta chain was defined by the combination of its CDR3 amino acid sequence and its V-gene family, and reads without a unique V-gene family were dropped. To address suspected cross-contamination and a sequencing artifact, a later analysis removed approximately 600 highly shared, low-generation-probability nucleotide sequences. In a later analysis, a clonal expansion index for each public chain was calculated from normalized within-repertoire ranks of inferred template counts. Generation probabilities in a later analysis came from a VDJ recombination model fitted to out-of-frame rearrangements, and those results were checked against IGoR. Hypergeometric tests were used in a later analysis to score TCR-TCR, TCR-HLA and TCR-CMV co-occurrence, with a repertoire-size bias correction applied to the TCR pairs. A later analysis estimated false discovery rates by permuting HLA or CMV assignments 20 times. In a later analysis, co-occurring TCRs were grouped using DBSCAN, and TCRdist sequence similarity was added for clustering within HLA-allele-positive subsets. Repertoires with fewer than 30,000 or more than 120,000 public chains were left out of co-occurrence clustering, as were five repertoires with anomalous nucleotide sharing. In its TCRdb copy, this immuneACCESS table keeps in-frame sequences only and misses some clones. Where compared with another copy, unresolved V genes explain less than half of these, and the others have no known cause. D and trimming come from the DNA, and the V and J calls and clone size come from that table. The sample table contains approximately 100,000 clones; only one count was recorded for under 80% of them. The top ten hold around 4.4% of the sample.

This clonotype was obtained from a man aged 35-49 years in good health and CMV-seronegative. The rearranged segments are TRBV7-9 and TRBJ1-6; the central 7 bases match TRBD1. The sequenced material came from PBMCs. The CDR3 protein: CASSLNRGNSPLHF. The DNA sequence is given as TGTGCCAGCAGCTTAAACAGGGGTAATTCACCCCTCCACTTT.